Below, one T cell receptor beta chain is given with its context. The antigen remains undetermined. The data were taken from a study of radiation and T cells in renal cell carcinoma. Measured with immunoSEQ multiplex PCR; TCRdb has only the in-frame clones, and not every one. The data contain some 120,000 clones, 75% to 90% of them singletons. Study-wide results and limits: In blood, top tumor clones expanded by 2 weeks, shrinking by 4.

The time point is: blood 2 weeks post-SBRT. Regarding treatment: 15 Gy SBRT to primary tumor, nephrectomy 4 weeks later. Radiation-treated patients gave blood at baseline, week 2 and week 4. This renal cell carcinoma was of the clear cell type. The V and J ends lost 0 bases and 11 bases respectively, with 7 bases between them. The CDR3 is 11 residues long. Germline CDR1 reads LNHNV; CDR2 reads YYDKDF (reference sequence). This receptor was taken from a woman aged 55-69 years with renal cell carcinoma. The rearrangement joins TRBV15 to TRBJ2-5, with D unclear. Sequenced material: blood, taken from a patient whose treatment included radiotherapy and nephrectomy. In DNA, the CDR3 is TGTGCCACCAGCAGAGATCTCCAGCAGTACTTC. It yields the protein CATSRDLQQYF.